This T cell receptor beta chain was captured by sequencing in a study of shared clonotypes between healthy human individuals. For this clone: Additional DNA sequences in this sample encode the identical CDR3.

CDR3 length: 14 amino acids. The V segment lost 5 bases and the J segment 2 bases; nucleotides outside the gene matches: 4. Germline V lookup: CDR1 MNHEY, CDR2 SMNVEV (reference sequence). Around 30,000 T cell genomes (about 0.2 ug DNA) went into each sorted-subset replicate. The assay was immunoSEQ multiplex PCR, and TCRdb's table has in-frame clones only and misses some. The sample holds over 750,000 clones; about 96% are singletons and the top ten take around 0.21%. CD45RO negativity and positive selection for CCR7 defined naive CD8 cells, a population that excluded terminally differentiated effector memory CD45RA+ cells.

The V call is TRBV27, the J call TRBJ2-7; 9 bases are shared with TRBD1. The source is a man aged 25-45 years in good health. The specimen sequenced was naive CD8+ T cells sorted from blood. In DNA, the CDR3 is TGTGCCAGCAGTCTCGGGACAGGGCCCTACGAGCAGTACTTC. This codes for CASSLGTGPYEQYF.